These T cell receptor beta chains were read from a single sample in a study of T cell repertoires in cytomegalovirus infection. One entry per CDR3 protein results from TCRdb running MiXCR on the reads. This table holds about 740,000 distinct CDR3 sequences, 35% to 40% found once. The sequencing sample was made of PBMCs. The receptors stem from a human donor in good health (CMV status not recorded). Some clones in this sample may be carry-over from other donors' samples. CDR3s include the opening cysteine and the closing phenylalanine or tryptophan. D genes are given only for firm matches. Clone sizes are given selectively: once, few, many, or a class where the clone is expanded.

TRBJ2-7 | TRBV20-1 | NA | NA | TGCAGTGCCGGACATACTGGATTCTACGAGCAGTACTTC | CSAGHTGFYEQYF
TRBJ2-6 | TRBV15 | TRBD1 | NA | TGTGCCACCAGCAGGGAGGACAGGGCAGCATCTGGGGCCAACGTCCTGACTTTC | CATSREDRAASGANVLTF
TRBJ1-2 | TRBV5-1 | NA | few | TGCGCCAGCAAAGGGACAAATGCCAACTATGGCTACACCTTC | CASKGTNANYGYTF
TRBJ1-2 | TRBV12-3/TRBV12-4 | TRBD1 | few | TGTGCCAGCAGTTTTGGGCAGGGGGCGGGTAGTGAAGGCTACACCTTC | CASSFGQGAGSEGYTF
TRBJ2-6 | TRBV28 | TRBD2 | once | TGTGCCAGCAGTCCCTCAACGGGGGGTACTGGGGCCAACGTCCTGACTTTC | CASSPSTGGTGANVLTF
TRBJ2-5 | TRBV20-1 | NA | many | TGCAGTGCTAGGGGGGAGACCCAGTACTTC | CSARGETQYF
TRBJ2-3 | TRBV7-6 | TRBD2 | NA | TGTGCCAGCAGCCGAGCGGGGGGGTCCGCAGATACGCAGTATTTT | CASSRAGGSADTQYF
TRBJ1-6 | TRBV20-1 | NA | once | TGCAGTGCTGTCCCATGGACCAGGAGCTCCTATAATTCACCCCTCCACTTT | CSAVPWTRSSYNSPLHF
TRBJ1-5 | TRBV28 | NA | NA | TGTGCCAGCAGTTTTGACCGGGACGGCTTCAACAATCAGCCCCAGCATTTT | CASSFDRDGFNNQPQHF
TRBJ1-4 | TRBV28 | NA | few | TGTGCCAGCACCGACTCAAGGGGGGCAACTAATGAAAAACTGTTTTTT | CASTDSRGATNEKLFF
TRBJ2-3 | TRBV19 | TRBD2 | few | TGTGCCAGTAGTCGCCGGACTAGCGGATATTCAGATACGCAGTATTTT | CASSRRTSGYSDTQYF
TRBJ1-1 | TRBV29-1 | NA | NA | TGCAGCGTTGAAGAGGGCTCGGCGGAGGGGACTGAAGCTTTCTTT | CSVEEGSAEGTEAFF
TRBJ1-1 | TRBV18 | TRBD1 | NA | TGTGCCAGCTCTACCGGGACAGGGGGCGTCACTGAAGCTTTCTTT | CASSTGTGGVTEAFF
TRBJ2-7 | TRBV14 | NA | NA | TGTGCCAGCAGCCAAGATTTGCAGGGCCTACTGTACTTC | CASSQDLQGLLYF
TRBJ1-2 | TRBV10-3 | NA | few | TGTGCCATCAGACAACAGGATTTCGATGGCTACACCTTC | CAIRQQDFDGYTF
TRBJ1-4 | TRBV28 | TRBD1 | NA | TGTGCCAGCAGTTTACTGACAGGGGTGGATGAAAAACTGTTTTTT | CASSLLTGVDEKLFF
TRBJ2-5 | TRBV28 | TRBD2 | few | TGTGCCAGCTCTGGGGGCGGGAGGGAAGAGACCCAGTACTTC | CASSGGGREETQYF
TRBJ1-3 | TRBV12-3/TRBV12-4 | NA | NA | TGTGCCAGCAGTTTACGAGCTCTACGGAGGGTCTCCGGAGGAAACACCATATATTTT | CASSLRALRRVSGGNTIYF
TRBJ2-2 | TRBV10-3 | TRBD1 | NA | TGTGCCATCAGTGGGGTACCGACAGGGACGGCCGGGGAGCTGTTTTTT | CAISGVPTGTAGELFF
TRBJ2-2 | TRBV6-5 | TRBD2 | few | TGTGCCAGCAGTTTTCCAGCGGGAGGGCCTCAGGTCGGGGAGCTGTTTTTT | CASSFPAGGPQVGELFF
TRBJ2-1 | TRBV12-3/TRBV12-4 | NA | few | TGTGCCAGCAGTTTAGCGCCGAGGGGGGTTGAGCAGTTCTTC | CASSLAPRGVEQFF
TRBJ2-1 | TRBV7-2 | NA | few | TGTGCCAGCAGCCCCAGGGGCAGTCACAATGAGCAGTTCTTC | CASSPRGSHNEQFF
TRBJ2-5 | TRBV7-9 | TRBD1 | NA | TGTGCCAGCAGCTTAGACGGACAGGTCGGGGAAGAGACCCAGTACTTC | CASSLDGQVGEETQYF
TRBJ2-5 | TRBV7-2 | TRBD2 | many | TGTGCCAGCAGCCGTAGCGGGGAAGAGACCCAGTACTTC | CASSRSGEETQYF
TRBJ2-6 | TRBV7-8 | NA | few | TGTGCCAGCAGCTTTCCACAGGTCTCCTCTGGGGCCAACGTCCTGACTTTC | CASSFPQVSSGANVLTF
TRBJ2-3 | TRBV30 | NA | many | TGTGCCTGGAGTGTTTCAGTCACAGATACGCAGTATTTT | CAWSVSVTDTQYF
TRBJ2-3 | TRBV7-8 | TRBD2 | NA | TGTGCCAGCAGCGCCCGGGTGGCTAGCGGGGGGCTCGATACGCAGTATTTT | CASSARVASGGLDTQYF
TRBJ1-6 | TRBV12-3/TRBV12-4 | NA | NA | TGTGCCAGCAGTTTAGACCCCCGGGAGGGGAGATCACCCCTCCACTTT | CASSLDPREGRSPLHF
TRBJ1-1 | TRBV12-3/TRBV12-4 | TRBD1 | NA | TGTGCCAGCAGTTTCCGTGGGACAGGGCCCATGAACACTGAAGCTTTCTTT | CASSFRGTGPMNTEAFF
TRBJ1-2 | TRBV20-1 | TRBD1 | few | TGCAGTGCTGGCTACAGGGGGCGCGGCTACACCTTC | CSAGYRGRGYTF
TRBJ2-7 | TRBV5-1 | TRBD2 | NA | TGCGCCAGCAGCCCGCGTCGGGGGGAGGCGCAGTACTTC | CASSPRRGEAQYF
TRBJ1-6 | TRBV7-8 | TRBD1 | many | TGTGCCAGCAGCTTAGCGGTCAGGGGGCGGAATTCACCCCTCCACTTT | CASSLAVRGRNSPLHF
TRBJ2-3 | TRBV7-9 | NA | NA | TGTGCCAGCAGCCCGAGTGCGAGCACAGATACGCAGTATTTT | CASSPSASTDTQYF
TRBJ2-5 | TRBV11-3 | NA | few | TGTGCCAGCAGCTTATGGCACCAAGAGACCCAGTACTTC | CASSLWHQETQYF
TRBJ1-1 | TRBV28 | NA | NA | TGTGCCAGCAGTTCACACAGGGCCACCCCCACTGAAGCTTTCTTT | CASSSHRATPTEAFF
TRBJ1-1 | TRBV11-1 | NA | NA | TGTGCCAGCAGCTTTGGTCCCGGGGCGAGGGCTTTCTTT | CASSFGPGARAFF
TRBJ1-3 | TRBV6-2/TRBV6-3 | NA | many | TGTGCCAGCAGTTTGGACGGTAGCTCTGGAAACACCATATATTTT | CASSLDGSSGNTIYF
TRBJ2-6 | TRBV7-2 | NA | many | TGTGCCAGCAGCTCTATCGGACGGGGCTCTGGGGCCAACGTCCTGACTTTC | CASSSIGRGSGANVLTF
TRBJ2-1 | TRBV4-1 | TRBD2 | NA | TGCGCCAGCAGCCAAGAGCTAGCGGGGGCCTACAATGAGCAGTTCTTC | CASSQELAGAYNEQFF
TRBJ1-2 | TRBV19 | NA | few | TGTGCCAGTAGTATCGATGGGAATAACTATGGCTACACCTTC | CASSIDGNNYGYTF
TRBJ1-1 | TRBV7-3 | NA | NA | TGTGCCAGCAGCTTAACAGGGGCCCTGAACACTGAAGCTTTCTTT | CASSLTGALNTEAFF
TRBJ1-1 | TRBV6-5 | NA | NA | TGTGCCAGCAGTTACTCGTATGGGAGCACTGAAGCTTTCTTT | CASSYSYGSTEAFF
TRBJ2-1 | TRBV12-3/TRBV12-4 | TRBD1 | NA | TGTGCCAGCAGACGGACAGGTATGATGAGCTCCTACAATGAGCAGTTCTTC | CASRRTGMMSSYNEQFF
TRBJ2-5 | TRBV29-1 | NA | NA | TGCAGCGTTGAACCCGGTCCTGAAGAGACCCAGTACTTC | CSVEPGPEETQYF
TRBJ1-1 | TRBV19 | NA | few | TGTGCCAGTAGTATCCCCCCAATGAACACTGAAGCTTTCTTT | CASSIPPMNTEAFF
TRBJ1-4 | TRBV12-3/TRBV12-4 | NA | many | TGTGCCAGCCTGGACAGAGGAATCGGAAAACTGTTTTTT | CASLDRGIGKLFF
TRBJ2-3 | TRBV28 | TRBD2 | NA | TGTGCCACTTATCTTAGCGGGAGGGCCTTAGATACGCAGTATTTT | CATYLSGRALDTQYF
TRBJ1-1 | TRBV7-9 | NA | NA | TGTGCCAGCATCTCTCTCCTATGTACGGCTGACACGGAAGCTTTCTTT | CASISLLCTADTEAFF
TRBJ2-1 | TRBV7-2 | TRBD2 | NA | TGTGCCAGCAGCTTAGCGCTCGGAGCGGGGGGTTTCAATGAGCAGTTCTTC | CASSLALGAGGFNEQFF
TRBJ1-3 | TRBV28 | NA | few | TGTGCCAGCAGTTACAGGGTTGTTGGAAACACCATATATTTT | CASSYRVVGNTIYF
TRBJ1-2 | TRBV20-1 | NA | NA | TGCAGTGCCCGGGAGGGGGTAGGGTATGGCTACACCTTC | CSAREGVGYGYTF
TRBJ2-3 | TRBV10-3 | NA | NA | TGTGCCATCAGGTCCCAACAGGGATCCACAGATACGCAGTATTTT | CAIRSQQGSTDTQYF
TRBJ2-7 | TRBV7-2 | TRBD2 | many | TGTGCCAGCAGCCTACCGGGACTAGCGGGAGCTGAGCAGTACTTC | CASSLPGLAGAEQYF
TRBJ2-1 | TRBV12-3/TRBV12-4 | NA | NA | TGTGCCAGCAGTTTCTCCGGGCCCCCCAGGGAGCAGTTCTTC | CASSFSGPPREQFF
TRBJ1-4 | TRBV7-8 | TRBD1 | NA | TGTGCCAGCAGCCAACACCGGGACAGGAGTAATGAAAAACTGTTTTTT | CASSQHRDRSNEKLFF
TRBJ2-5 | TRBV7-7 | NA | few | TGTGCTAGCAGCCCCGTTATGGGACCATTGGGAGAGACCCAGTACTTC | CASSPVMGPLGETQYF
TRBJ1-6 | TRBV7-4 | TRBD1 | NA | TGTTCCAGCAGCTTAGCGCGCACGGGACAGGGTTTTCATTCACCCCTCCACTTT | CSSSLARTGQGFHSPLHF
TRBJ1-5 | TRBV7-9 | TRBD1 | many | TGTGCCAGCAGCCTCGGACAGGGATTTGGCAATCAGCCCCAGCATTTT | CASSLGQGFGNQPQHF
TRBJ1-5 | TRBV20-1 | TRBD1 | many | TGCAGTGCGCGGGACAGGGGGCTCGATCAGCCCCAGCATTTT | CSARDRGLDQPQHF